This TCR beta chain stems from a study of T cells in Graves' hyperthyroidism and ophthalmopathy. The wider study: Peripheral blood was taken when the disease was first diagnosed, before any treatment began. Findings of the study overall: Expanded thyroid clonotypes (above 0.001) were mostly also found in blood.

Ten or more counts support this clonotype. Its antigen is currently unknown. Using RNA transcripts as the source, TCR beta CDR3 regions were amplified. TCR CDR3 regions were first amplified by RT-PCR with HTBI primers. TCRdb re-analysed the multiplex PCR reads in MiXCR, keeping a single row per CDR3 protein. Seen here are under 450,000 distinct CDR3 sequences, about a sixth observed once, and the top ten hold roughly 15%. Patients between 18 and 65 years old had hyperthyroidism, newly diagnosed and lasting under 2 months. The PBMCs studied were ones that came from about 10 ml fresh peripheral blood. This TCR was sampled from a woman aged 18 to 35 with Graves' hyperthyroidism. Material: blood.

CDR3 nucleotides: TGTGCCAGCAGCCAAGGCCAGAGGGATGGCTACACCTTC. Its protein is CASSQGQRDGYTF. The rearrangement uses TRBV3-1 and TRBJ1-2; D gene uncertain. The CDR3 contains 13 residues. The V gene lost 1 base and the J gene lost 6 bases, with 9 bases spanning the gap. Per the germline V gene, CDR1 is LGHDT and CDR2 is YNNKEL (reference sequence).